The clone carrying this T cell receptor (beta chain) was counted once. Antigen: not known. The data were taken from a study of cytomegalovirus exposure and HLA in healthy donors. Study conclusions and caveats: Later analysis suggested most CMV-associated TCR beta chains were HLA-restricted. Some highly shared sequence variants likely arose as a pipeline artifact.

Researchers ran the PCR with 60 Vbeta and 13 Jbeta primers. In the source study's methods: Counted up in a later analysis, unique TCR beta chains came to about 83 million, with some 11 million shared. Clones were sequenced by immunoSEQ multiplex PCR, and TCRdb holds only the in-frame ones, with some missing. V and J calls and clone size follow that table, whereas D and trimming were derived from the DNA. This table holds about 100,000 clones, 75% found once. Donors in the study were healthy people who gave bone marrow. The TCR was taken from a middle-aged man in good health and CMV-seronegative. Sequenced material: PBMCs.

CDR3 region: CASSRYGTGGRTEAFF. The CDR3 DNA is TGTGCCAGCAGCCGATATGGGACAGGGGGCAGGACTGAAGCTTTCTTT. The rearrangement links TRBV28 to TRBJ1-1; 12 bases are shared with TRBD1. CDR1 and CDR2 from the germline V gene are MDHEN and SYDVKM. The junction had 10 bases not matched to a gene; V was cut back by 6 bases and J by 5 bases. The CDR3 is 16 residues long. Full variable domain (rest looked up from reference TRBV28 and TRBJ1-1): DVKVTQSSRYLVKRTGEKVFLECVQDMDHENMFWYRQDPGLGLRLIYFSYDVKMKEKGDIPEGYSVSREKKERFSLILESASTNQTSMYLCASSRYGTGGRTEAFFGQGTRLTVV.